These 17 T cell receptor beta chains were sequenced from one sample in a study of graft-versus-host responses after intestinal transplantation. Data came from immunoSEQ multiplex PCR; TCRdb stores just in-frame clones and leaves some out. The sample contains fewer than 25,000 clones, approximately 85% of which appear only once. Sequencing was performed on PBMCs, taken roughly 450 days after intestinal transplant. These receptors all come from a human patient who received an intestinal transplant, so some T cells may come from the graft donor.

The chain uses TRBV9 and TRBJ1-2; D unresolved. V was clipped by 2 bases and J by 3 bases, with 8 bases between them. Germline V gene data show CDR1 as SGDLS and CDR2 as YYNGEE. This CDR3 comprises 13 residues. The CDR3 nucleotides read TGTGCCAGCAGCGTCGGGAACGACTATGGCTACACCTTC. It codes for CASSVGNDYGYTF.

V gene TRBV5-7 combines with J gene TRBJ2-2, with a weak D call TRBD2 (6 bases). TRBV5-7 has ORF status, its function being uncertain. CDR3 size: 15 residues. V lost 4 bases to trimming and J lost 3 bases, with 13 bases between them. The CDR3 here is CASSPEGQYTGELFF. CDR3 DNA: TGTGCCAGCAGCCCGGAGGGGCAGTACACCGGGGAGCTGTTTTTT.

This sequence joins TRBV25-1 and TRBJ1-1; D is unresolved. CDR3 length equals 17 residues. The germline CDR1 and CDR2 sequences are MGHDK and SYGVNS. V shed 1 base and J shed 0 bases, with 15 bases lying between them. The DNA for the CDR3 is TGTGCCAGCAGTGAATGGGGAGCTGGGCAGATGAACACTGAAGCTTTCTTT. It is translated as CASSEWGAGQMNTEAFF.

The CDR3 nucleotides are TGTGCCTGGAGAGGAGCGGGAGGCCTCTACGAGCAGTACTTC. It encodes CAWRGAGGLYEQYF. The chain links TRBV30 to TRBJ2-7; 9 bases match TRBD2. The junction had 6 bases not matched to a gene; V was cut back by 3 bases and J by 3 bases. In germline, CDR1 is GTSNPN, CDR2 SVGIG (reference sequence). The CDR3 totals 14 residues.

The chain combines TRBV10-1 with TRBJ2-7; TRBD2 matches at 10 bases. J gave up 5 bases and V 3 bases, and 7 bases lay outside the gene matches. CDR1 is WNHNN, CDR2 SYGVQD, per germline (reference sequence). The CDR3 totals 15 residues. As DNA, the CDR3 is TGCGCCAGCAGTGACCTTACTAGCGGGACCCACGAGCAGTACTTC. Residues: CASSDLTSGTHEQYF.

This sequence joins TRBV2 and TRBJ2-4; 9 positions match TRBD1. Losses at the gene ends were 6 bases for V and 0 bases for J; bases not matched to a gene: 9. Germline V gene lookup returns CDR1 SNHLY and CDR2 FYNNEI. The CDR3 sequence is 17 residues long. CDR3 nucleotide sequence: TGTGCCAGCAGCCGGGACAGGGAAAGGCTAGCCAAAAACATTCAGTACTTC. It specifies CASSRDRERLAKNIQYF.

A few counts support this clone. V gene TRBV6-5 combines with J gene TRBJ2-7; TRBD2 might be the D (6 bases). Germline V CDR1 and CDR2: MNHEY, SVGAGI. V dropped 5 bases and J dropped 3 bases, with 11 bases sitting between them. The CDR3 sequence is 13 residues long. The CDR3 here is CASSPISGYEQYF. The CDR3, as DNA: TGTGCCAGCAGTCCGATTAGCGGCTACGAGCAGTACTTC.

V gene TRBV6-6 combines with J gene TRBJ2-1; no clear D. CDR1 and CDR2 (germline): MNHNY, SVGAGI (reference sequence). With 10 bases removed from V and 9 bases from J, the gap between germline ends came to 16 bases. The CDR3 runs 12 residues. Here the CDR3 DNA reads TGTGCCATCCCCCCCACTGTCGGTGAGCAGTTCTTC. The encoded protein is CAIPPTVGEQFF.

The CDR3 sequence: CASSYSLDRGLREQYF. DNA of the CDR3: TGTGCCAGCAGTTACTCTCTGGACAGGGGATTAAGGGAGCAGTACTTC. This sequence joins TRBV6-5 and TRBJ2-7; TRBD1 matches 9 bases. This CDR3 region has 16 residues. Germline V gene sequence: CDR1 MNHEY, CDR2 SVGAGI. J lost 7 bases, V lost 0 bases, and 10 bases had no gene match.

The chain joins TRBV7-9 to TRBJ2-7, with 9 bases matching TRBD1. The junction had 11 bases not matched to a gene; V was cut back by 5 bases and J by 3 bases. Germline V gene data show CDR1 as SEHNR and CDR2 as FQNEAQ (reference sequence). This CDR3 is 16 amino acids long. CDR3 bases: TGTGCCAGCAGCCCGAGGCACGGGACAGGGAACTACGAGCAGTACTTC. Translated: CASSPRHGTGNYEQYF.

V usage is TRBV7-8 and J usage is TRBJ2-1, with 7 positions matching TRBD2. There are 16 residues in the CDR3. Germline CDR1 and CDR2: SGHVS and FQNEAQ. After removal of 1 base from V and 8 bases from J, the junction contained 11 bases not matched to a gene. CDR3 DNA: TGTGCCAGCAGCTTAGGCCGGGACTATCCCCTCCATGAGCAGTTCTTC. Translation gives CASSLGRDYPLHEQFF.

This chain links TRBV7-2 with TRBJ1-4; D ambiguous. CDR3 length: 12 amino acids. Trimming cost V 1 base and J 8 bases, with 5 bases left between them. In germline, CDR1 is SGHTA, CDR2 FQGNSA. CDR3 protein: CASSLGREKLFF. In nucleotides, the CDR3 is TGTGCCAGCAGCTTAGGGAGGGAAAAACTGTTTTTT.

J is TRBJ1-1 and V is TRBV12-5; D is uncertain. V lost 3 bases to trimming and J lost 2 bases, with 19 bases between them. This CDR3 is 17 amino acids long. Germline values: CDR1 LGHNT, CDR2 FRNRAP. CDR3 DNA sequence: TGTGCTAGTGGTTTAATAATCACCGGACCGGGAAACACTGAAGCTTTCTTT. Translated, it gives CASGLIITGPGNTEAFF.

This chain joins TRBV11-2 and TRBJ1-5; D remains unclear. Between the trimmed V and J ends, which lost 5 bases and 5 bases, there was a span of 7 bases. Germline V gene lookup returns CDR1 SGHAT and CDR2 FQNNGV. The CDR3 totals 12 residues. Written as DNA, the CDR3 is TGTGCCAGCAGCAATACCTATCAGCCCCAGCATTTT. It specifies CASSNTYQPQHF.

CDR3 amino acids: CASSVGQDNEKLFF. The CDR3 DNA reads as TGTGCCAGCAGTGTCGGACAGGATAATGAAAAACTGTTTTTT. The J gene is TRBJ1-4, the V gene TRBV6-5, with 7 bases aligning to TRBD1. Trimming cost V 5 bases and J 4 bases; bases outside gene matches: 4. CDR1 is MNHEY, CDR2 SVGAGI, per germline. The CDR3 consists of 14 residues.

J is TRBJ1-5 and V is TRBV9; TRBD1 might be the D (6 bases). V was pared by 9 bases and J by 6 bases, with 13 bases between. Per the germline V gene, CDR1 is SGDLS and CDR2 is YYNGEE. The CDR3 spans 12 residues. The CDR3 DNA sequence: TGTGCCACCCGGGGGGCGTTTCAGCCCCAGCATTTT. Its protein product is CATRGAFQPQHF.

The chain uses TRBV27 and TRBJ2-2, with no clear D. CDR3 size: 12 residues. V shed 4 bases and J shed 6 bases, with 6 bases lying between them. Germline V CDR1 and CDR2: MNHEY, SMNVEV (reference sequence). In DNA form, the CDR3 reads TGTGCCAGCAGTTGGGGTCCCGGGGAGCTGTTTTTT. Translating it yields CASSWGPGELFF.